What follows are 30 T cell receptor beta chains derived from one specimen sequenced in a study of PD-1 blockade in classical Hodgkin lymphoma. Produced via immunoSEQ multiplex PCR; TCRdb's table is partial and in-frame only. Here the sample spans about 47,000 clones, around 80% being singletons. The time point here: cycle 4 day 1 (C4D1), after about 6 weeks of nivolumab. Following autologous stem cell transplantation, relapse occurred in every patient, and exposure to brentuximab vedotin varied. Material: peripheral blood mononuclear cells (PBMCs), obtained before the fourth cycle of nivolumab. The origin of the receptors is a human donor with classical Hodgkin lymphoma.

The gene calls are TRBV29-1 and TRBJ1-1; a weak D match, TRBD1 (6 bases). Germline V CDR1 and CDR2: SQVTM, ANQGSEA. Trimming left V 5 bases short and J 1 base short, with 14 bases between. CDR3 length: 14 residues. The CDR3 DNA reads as TGCAGCGTTCCTCACGGACAGCGGAACACTGAAGCTTTCTTT. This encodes CSVPHGQRNTEAFF.

CDR3 bases: TGCGCCAGCAGCATCGGACAGGGAGAGACCCAGTACTTC. This translates into CASSIGQGETQYF. The rearrangement joins TRBV5-1 to TRBJ2-5; 8 nucleotides align to TRBD1. V trimming: 4 bases; J trimming: 4 bases; junction bases outside the gene matches: 3. CDR1 and CDR2 from the germline V gene are SGHRS and YFSETQ. The CDR3 loop spans 13 amino acids.

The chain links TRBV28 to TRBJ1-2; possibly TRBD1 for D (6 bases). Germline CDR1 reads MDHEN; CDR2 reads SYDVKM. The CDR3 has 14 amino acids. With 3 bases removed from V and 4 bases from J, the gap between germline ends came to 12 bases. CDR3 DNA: TGTGCCAGCAGTTTCCTGAGGACAGCCTATGGCTACACCTTC. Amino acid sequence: CASSFLRTAYGYTF.

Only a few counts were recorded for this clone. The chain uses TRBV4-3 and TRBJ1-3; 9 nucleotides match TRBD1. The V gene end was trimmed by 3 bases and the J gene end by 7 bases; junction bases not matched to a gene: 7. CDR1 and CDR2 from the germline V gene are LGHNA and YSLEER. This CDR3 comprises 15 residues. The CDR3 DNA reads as TGCGCCAGCAGCCAGGACAGGGGAACAAAGAACACCATATATTTT. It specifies CASSQDRGTKNTIYF.

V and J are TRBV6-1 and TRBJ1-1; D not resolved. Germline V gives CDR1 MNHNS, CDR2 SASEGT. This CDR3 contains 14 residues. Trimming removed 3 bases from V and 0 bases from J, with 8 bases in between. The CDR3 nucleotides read TGTGCCAGCAGTGATCGGCCGATGAACACTGAAGCTTTCTTT. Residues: CASSDRPMNTEAFF.

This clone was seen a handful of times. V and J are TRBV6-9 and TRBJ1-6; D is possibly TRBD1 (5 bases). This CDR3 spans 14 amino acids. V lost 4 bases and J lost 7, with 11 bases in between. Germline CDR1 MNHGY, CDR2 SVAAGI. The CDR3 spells CASSLAGHNSPLHF. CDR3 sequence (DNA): TGTGCCAGCAGTTTGGCAGGGCACAATTCACCCCTCCACTTT.

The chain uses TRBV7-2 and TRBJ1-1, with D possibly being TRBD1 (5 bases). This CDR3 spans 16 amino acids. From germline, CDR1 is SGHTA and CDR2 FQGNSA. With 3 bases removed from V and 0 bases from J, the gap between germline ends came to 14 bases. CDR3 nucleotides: TGTGCCAGCAGCTTCGGGGACGGACCCATGAACACTGAAGCTTTCTTT. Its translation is CASSFGDGPMNTEAFF.

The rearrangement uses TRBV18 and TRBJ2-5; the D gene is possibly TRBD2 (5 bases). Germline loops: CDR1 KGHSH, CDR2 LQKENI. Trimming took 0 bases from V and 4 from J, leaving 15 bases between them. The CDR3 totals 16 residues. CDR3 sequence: CASSPPMRALGETQYF. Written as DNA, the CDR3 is TGTGCCAGCTCACCACCAATGAGGGCCCTCGGAGAGACCCAGTACTTC.

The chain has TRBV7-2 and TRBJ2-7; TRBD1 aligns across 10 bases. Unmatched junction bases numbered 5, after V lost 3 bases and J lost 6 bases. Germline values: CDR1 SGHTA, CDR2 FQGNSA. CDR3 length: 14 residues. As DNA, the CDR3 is TGTGCCAGCAGCTTCGCCGGGACAGGGGCCGAGCAGTACTTC. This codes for CASSFAGTGAEQYF.

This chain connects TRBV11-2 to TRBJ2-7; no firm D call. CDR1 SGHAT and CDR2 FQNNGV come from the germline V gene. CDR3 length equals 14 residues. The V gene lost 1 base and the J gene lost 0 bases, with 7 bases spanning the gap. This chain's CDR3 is CASSLARNSYEQYF. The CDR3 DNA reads TGTGCCAGCAGCTTAGCTAGGAACTCCTACGAGCAGTACTTC.

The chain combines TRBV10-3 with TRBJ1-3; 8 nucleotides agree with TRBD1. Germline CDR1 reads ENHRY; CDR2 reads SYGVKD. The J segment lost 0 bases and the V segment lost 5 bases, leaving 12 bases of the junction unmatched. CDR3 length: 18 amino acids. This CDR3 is CAISPWGDRLNSGNTIYF. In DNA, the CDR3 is TGTGCCATCAGTCCCTGGGGGGACAGGTTAAACTCTGGAAACACCATATATTTT.

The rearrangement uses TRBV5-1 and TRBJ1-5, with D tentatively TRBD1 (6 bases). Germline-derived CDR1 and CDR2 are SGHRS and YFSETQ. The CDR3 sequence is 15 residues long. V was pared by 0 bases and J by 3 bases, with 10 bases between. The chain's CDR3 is CASSLVPGANQPQHF. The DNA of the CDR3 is TGCGCCAGCAGCTTGGTTCCAGGGGCCAATCAGCCCCAGCATTTT.

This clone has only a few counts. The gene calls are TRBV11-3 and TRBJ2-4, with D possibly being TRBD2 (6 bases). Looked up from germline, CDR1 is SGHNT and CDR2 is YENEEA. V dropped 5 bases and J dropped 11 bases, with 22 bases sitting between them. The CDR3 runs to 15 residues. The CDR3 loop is CASSPGDSGSSFQYF. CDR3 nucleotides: TGTGCCAGCAGCCCCGGCGACTCCGGGAGCTCTTTTCAGTACTTC.

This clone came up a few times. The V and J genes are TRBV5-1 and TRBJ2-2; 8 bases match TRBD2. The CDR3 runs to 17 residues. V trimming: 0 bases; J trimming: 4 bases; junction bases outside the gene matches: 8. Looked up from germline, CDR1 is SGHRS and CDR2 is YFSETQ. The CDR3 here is CASSLAGGHTGTGELFF. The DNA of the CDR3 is TGCGCCAGCAGCTTGGCGGGGGGGCATACGGGCACCGGGGAGCTGTTTTTT.

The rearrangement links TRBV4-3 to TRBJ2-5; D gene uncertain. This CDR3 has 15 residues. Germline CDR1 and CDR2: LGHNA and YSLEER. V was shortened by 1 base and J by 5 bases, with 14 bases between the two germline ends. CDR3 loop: CASSQVLGIRETQYF. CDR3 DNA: TGCGCCAGCAGCCAAGTCTTGGGGATCCGGGAGACCCAGTACTTC.

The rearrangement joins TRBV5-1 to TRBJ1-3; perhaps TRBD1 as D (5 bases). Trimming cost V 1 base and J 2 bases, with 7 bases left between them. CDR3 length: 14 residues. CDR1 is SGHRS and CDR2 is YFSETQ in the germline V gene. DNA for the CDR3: TGCGCCAGCAGCTTGCAGGGACCTGGAAACACCATATATTTT. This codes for CASSLQGPGNTIYF.

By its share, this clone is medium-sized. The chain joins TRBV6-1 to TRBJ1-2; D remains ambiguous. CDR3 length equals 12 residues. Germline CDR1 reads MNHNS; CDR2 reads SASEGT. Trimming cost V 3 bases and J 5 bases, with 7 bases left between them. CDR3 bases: TGTGCCAGCAGTGACGAGAGATATGGCTACACCTTC. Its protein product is CASSDERYGYTF.

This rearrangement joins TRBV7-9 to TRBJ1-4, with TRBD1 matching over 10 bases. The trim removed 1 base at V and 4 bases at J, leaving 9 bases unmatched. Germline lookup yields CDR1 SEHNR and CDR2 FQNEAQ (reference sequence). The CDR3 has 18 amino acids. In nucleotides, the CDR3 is TGTGCCAGCAGCTTAGTCTCCAGCGGACAGGGGGATAATGAAAAACTGTTTTTT. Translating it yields CASSLVSSGQGDNEKLFF. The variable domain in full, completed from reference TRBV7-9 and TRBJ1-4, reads DTGVSQNPRHKITKRGQNVTFRCDPISEHNRLYWYRQTLGQGPEFLTYFQNEAQLEKSRLLSDRFSAERPKGSFSTLEIQRTEQGDSAMYLCASSLVSSGQGDNEKLFFGSGTQLSVL.

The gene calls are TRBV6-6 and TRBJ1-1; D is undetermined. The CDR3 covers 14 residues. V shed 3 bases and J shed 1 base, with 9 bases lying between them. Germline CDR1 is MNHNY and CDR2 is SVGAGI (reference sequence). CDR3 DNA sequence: TGTGCCAGCAGTTATGCGAGGGAGAACACTGAAGCTTTCTTT. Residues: CASSYARENTEAFF.

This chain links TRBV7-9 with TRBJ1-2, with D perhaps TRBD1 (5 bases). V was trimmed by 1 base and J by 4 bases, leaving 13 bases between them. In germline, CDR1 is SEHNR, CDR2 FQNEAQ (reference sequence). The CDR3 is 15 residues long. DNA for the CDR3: TGTGCCAGCAGCTTAGGAGGGACGCAAATCTATGGCTACACCTTC. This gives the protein CASSLGGTQIYGYTF.

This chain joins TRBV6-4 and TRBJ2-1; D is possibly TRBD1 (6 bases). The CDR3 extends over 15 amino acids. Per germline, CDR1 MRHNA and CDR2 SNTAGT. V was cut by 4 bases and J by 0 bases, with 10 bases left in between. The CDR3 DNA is TGTGCCAGCAGTGCAGGGGCCCGCTCCTACAATGAGCAGTTCTTC. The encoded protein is CASSAGARSYNEQFF.

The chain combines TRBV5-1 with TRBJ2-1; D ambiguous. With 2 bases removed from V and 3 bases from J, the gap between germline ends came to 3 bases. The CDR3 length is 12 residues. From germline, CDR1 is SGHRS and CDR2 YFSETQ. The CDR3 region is CASSLHYNEQFF. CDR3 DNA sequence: TGCGCCAGCAGCTTACACTACAATGAGCAGTTCTTC.

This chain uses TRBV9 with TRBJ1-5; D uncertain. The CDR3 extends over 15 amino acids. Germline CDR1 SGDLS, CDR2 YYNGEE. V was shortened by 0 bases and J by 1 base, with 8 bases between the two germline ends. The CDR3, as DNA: TGTGCCAGCAGCGTAGAGTCACAAAGCAATCAGCCCCAGCATTTT. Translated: CASSVESQSNQPQHF.

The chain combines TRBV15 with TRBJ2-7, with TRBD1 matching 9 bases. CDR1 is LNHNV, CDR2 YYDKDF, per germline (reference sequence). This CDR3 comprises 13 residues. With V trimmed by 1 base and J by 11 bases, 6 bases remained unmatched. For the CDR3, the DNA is TGTGCCACCAGCAGAGTTGGGACAGGGAAGGAGTACTTC. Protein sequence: CATSRVGTGKEYF.

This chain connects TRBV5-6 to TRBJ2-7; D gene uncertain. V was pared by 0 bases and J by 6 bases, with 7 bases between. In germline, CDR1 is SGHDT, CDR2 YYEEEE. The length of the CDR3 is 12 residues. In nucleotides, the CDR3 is TGTGCCAGCAGCTTGGGCCCTGCCGAGCAGTACTTC. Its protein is CASSLGPAEQYF. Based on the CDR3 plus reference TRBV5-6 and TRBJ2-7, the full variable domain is DAGVTQSPTHLIKTRGQQVTLRCSPKSGHDTVSWYQQALGQGPQFIFQYYEEEERQRGNFPDRFSGHQFPNYSSELNVNALLLGDSALYLCASSLGPAEQYFGPGTRLTVT.

Here the CDR3 reads CASSQTSDQAGANVLTF. The DNA for the CDR3 is TGCGCCAGCAGCCAGACTTCGGACCAAGCTGGGGCCAACGTCCTGACTTTC. The chain uses TRBV4-3 and TRBJ2-6; no reliable D call. Trimming pared 3 bases from V and 2 bases from J, leaving 14 bases between. The CDR3 covers 17 residues. Germline V gene lookup returns CDR1 LGHNA and CDR2 YSLEER.

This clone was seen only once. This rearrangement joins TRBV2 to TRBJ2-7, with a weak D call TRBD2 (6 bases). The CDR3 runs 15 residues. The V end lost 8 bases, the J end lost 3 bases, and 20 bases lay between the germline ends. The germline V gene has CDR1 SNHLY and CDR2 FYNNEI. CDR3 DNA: TGTGCCAGCCAGGGTATGGCAGGGACTTTCTACGAGCAGTACTTC. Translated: CASQGMAGTFYEQYF. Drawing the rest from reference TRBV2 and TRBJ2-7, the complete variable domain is EPEVTQTPSHQVTQMGQEVILRCVPISNHLYFYWYRQILGQKVEFLVSFYNNEISEKSEIFDDQFSVERPDGSNFTLKIRSTKLEDSAMYFCASQGMAGTFYEQYFGPGTRLTVT.

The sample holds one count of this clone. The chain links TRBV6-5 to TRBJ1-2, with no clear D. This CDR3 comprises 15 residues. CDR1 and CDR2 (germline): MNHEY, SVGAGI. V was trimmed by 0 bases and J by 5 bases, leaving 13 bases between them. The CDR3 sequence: CASSYSRKVIYGYTF. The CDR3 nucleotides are TGTGCCAGCAGTTACTCGAGAAAGGTTATTTATGGCTACACCTTC.

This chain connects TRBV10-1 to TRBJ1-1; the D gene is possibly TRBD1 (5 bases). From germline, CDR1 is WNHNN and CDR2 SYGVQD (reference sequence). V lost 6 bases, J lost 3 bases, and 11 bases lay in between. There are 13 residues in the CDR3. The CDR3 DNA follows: TGCGCCAGCAGCCCAGGGCTGTACACTGAAGCTTTCTTT. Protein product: CASSPGLYTEAFF.

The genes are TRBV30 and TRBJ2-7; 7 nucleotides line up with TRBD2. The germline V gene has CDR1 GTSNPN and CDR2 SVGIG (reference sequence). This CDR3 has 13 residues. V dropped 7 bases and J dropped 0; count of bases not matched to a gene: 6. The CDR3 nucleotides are TGTGCCTCCTCCGGCGGGAGCTCCTACGAGCAGTACTTC. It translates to CASSGGSSYEQYF. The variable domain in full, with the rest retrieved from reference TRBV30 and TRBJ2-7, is SQTIHQWPATLVQPVGSPLSLECTVEGTSNPNLYWYRQAAGRGLQLLFYSVGIGQISSEVPQNLSASRPQDRQFILSSKKLLLSDSGFYLCASSGGSSYEQYFGPGTRLTVT.